This is a list of T cell receptor beta chains from one sample in a study of cytomegalovirus exposure and HLA in healthy donors. Assay used: immunoSEQ multiplex PCR; TCRdb lists only in-frame clones, some missing. The sample yields 200,000 to 250,000 clones, of which the top ten take up 0.75% to 1%. Material for sequencing was PBMCs. The origin of the receptors is a woman aged 25 to 45 in good health and CMV-seropositive. CDR3s include the opening cysteine and the closing phenylalanine or tryptophan. Fields, in order: V gene, J gene, D gene, CDR3 protein, CDR3 DNA. A D gene is named only where the DNA matches it firmly.

>TRBV27|TRBJ2-7|TRBD1
CATGTDSYEQYF
TGTGCCACCGGGACAGACTCCTACGAGCAGTACTTC
>TRBV18|TRBJ1-2|TRBD1
CASSNGDRPDHGYTF
TGTGCCAGCTCGAACGGGGACAGGCCCGACCATGGCTACACCTTC
>TRBV6-5|TRBJ2-5|TRBD1
CASSSIGTGVEETQYF
TGTGCCAGCAGTTCTATCGGGACAGGGGTGGAAGAGACCCAGTACTTC
>TRBV7-8|TRBJ2-1|-
CASSLLLEMYEQFF
TGTGCCAGCAGCCTACTACTAGAGATGTATGAGCAGTTCTTC
>TRBV6-5|TRBJ1-5|-
CASGAPLGPQHF
TGTGCCAGCGGGGCTCCTTTAGGGCCCCAGCATTTT
>TRBV7-2|TRBJ1-2|-
CASSLNGGGYTF
TGTGCCAGCAGCTTAAACGGGGGTGGCTACACCTTC
>TRBV30|TRBJ2-1|-
CAQGSSYNEQFF
TGTGCCCAAGGGAGCTCCTACAATGAGCAGTTCTTC
>TRBV7-8|TRBJ1-4|-
CASSLERGAGIATNEKLFF
TGTGCCAGCAGCTTAGAACGGGGGGCAGGCATTGCAACTAATGAAAAACTGTTTTTT
>TRBV5-8|TRBJ1-2|-
CASSLGLINYGYTF
TGTGCCAGCAGCTTGGGGCTGATTAACTATGGCTACACCTTC
>TRBV7-9|TRBJ2-7|-
CASSFVPGDEQYF
TGTGCCAGCAGCTTCGTCCCGGGAGACGAGCAGTACTTC
>TRBV19|TRBJ2-1|TRBD2
CASSIDSGGYYNEQFF
TGTGCCAGTAGTATAGATAGCGGGGGGTATTACAATGAGCAGTTCTTC
>TRBV27|TRBJ2-5|TRBD1
CASSLSYGTGEGKTQYF
TGTGCCAGCAGTTTATCTTATGGGACAGGGGAGGGAAAGACCCAGTACTTC
>TRBV30|TRBJ1-6|-
CAWTRGGNSPLHF
TGTGCCTGGACACGGGGTGGGAATTCACCCCTCCACTTT
>TRBV14|TRBJ2-7|-
CASSQEIGSYEQYF
TGTGCCAGCAGCCAAGAGATCGGGTCCTACGAGCAGTACTTC
>TRBV7-9|TRBJ1-1|-
CASSLAYSEAFF
TGTGCCAGCAGCTTAGCGTACAGTGAAGCTTTCTTT
>TRBV9|TRBJ1-1|-
CASSVAWQTNTEAFF
TGTGCCAGCAGCGTAGCATGGCAGACTAACACTGAAGCTTTCTTT
>TRBV28|TRBJ2-1|TRBD2
CASSFDSGRRAQFF
TGTGCCAGCAGTTTCGATAGCGGGAGGCGGGCGCAGTTCTTC